A single sample gave rise to the 6 T cell receptor beta chains below, sequenced in a study of OX40 agonist ivuxolimab in advanced cancers. The table came from immunoSEQ multiplex PCR; TCRdb's copy has only in-frame clones and leaves some out. The data show about 48,000 clones, approximately 79% seen once. The specimen comprised CD4+ or CD8+ T cells sorted from blood, sampled in a trial of the OX40 agonist ivuxolimab. Source of these receptors: an adult with an advanced solid tumor such as melanoma, head and neck, liver or kidney cancer.

The chain uses TRBV6-5 and TRBJ1-4; D not certain. CDR3 length equals 11 residues. Germline V CDR1 and CDR2: MNHEY, SVGAGI. V shed 2 bases and J shed 8 bases, with 3 bases lying between them. This CDR3 is CASSYGEKLFF. The CDR3, as DNA: TGTGCCAGCAGTTACGGGGAAAAACTGTTTTTT.

This chain connects TRBV30 to TRBJ1-6; a weak D match, TRBD1 (5 bases). From germline, CDR1 is GTSNPN and CDR2 SVGIG (reference sequence). CDR3 length: 13 amino acids. V lost 2 bases, J lost 6 bases, and 8 bases lay in between. The CDR3 sequence is CAWSFGGNSPLHF. The CDR3 DNA reads as TGTGCCTGGAGTTTCGGGGGTAATTCACCCCTCCACTTT.

The V gene is TRBV9, the J gene TRBJ1-5; possibly TRBD1 for D (6 bases). The CDR3 sequence is 13 residues long. V gave up 2 bases and J gave up 9 bases, with 12 bases separating them. Germline loops: CDR1 SGDLS, CDR2 YYNGEE. For the CDR3, the DNA is TGTGCCAGCAGCGTCGAGGGGGAAGGGCCCCAGCATTTT. Translated: CASSVEGEGPQHF. Looking up the rest from reference TRBV9 and TRBJ1-5 gives the full variable domain: DSGVTQTPKHLITATGQRVTLRCSPRSGDLSVYWYQQSLDQGLQFLIQYYNGEERAKGNILERFSAQQFPDLHSELNLSSLELGDSALYFCASSVEGEGPQHFGDGTRLSIL.

The chain couples TRBV6-6 to TRBJ1-2, with 7 bases lining up with TRBD1. Germline V gene lookup returns CDR1 MNHNY and CDR2 SVGAGI (reference sequence). V shed 6 bases and J 8 bases; nucleotides not matched to a gene: 12. CDR3 length: 14 residues. The CDR3: CASSRPTGQGGYTF. CDR3 nucleotides: TGTGCCAGCAGCCGACCGACAGGGCAAGGGGGCTACACCTTC.

This CDR3 reads CASSSGAGGTEAFF. The DNA for the CDR3 is TGTGCCAGCAGCTCCGGGGCAGGGGGCACTGAAGCTTTCTTT. The chain joins TRBV11-1 to TRBJ1-1; 7 bases are shared with TRBD1. The CDR3 loop spans 14 amino acids. Germline-derived CDR1 and CDR2 are SGHAT and FQDESV (reference sequence). V trimming: 4 bases; J trimming: 4 bases; junction bases outside the gene matches: 6.

This clone came up a few times. The chain joins TRBV7-2 to TRBJ2-3; 12 bases align to TRBD2. This CDR3 contains 15 residues. Germline CDR1 and CDR2: SGHTA and FQGNSA. V shed 5 bases, J shed 3 bases, and the junction held 3 bases outside the gene matches. CDR3 loop: CASSITSGGTDTQYF. The DNA for the CDR3 is TGTGCCAGCAGCATCACTAGCGGGGGGACAGATACGCAGTATTTT.